The 26 T cell receptor beta chains presented below share a single source sample, sequenced in a study of blood T cell repertoires in COVID-19. Only in-frame clones appear in the TCRdb table, and some are missing; sequencing was by immunoSEQ multiplex PCR. Here the sample spans about 380,000 clones, around nine tenths being singletons. Material for sequencing was PBMCs or T cells enriched from blood (not recorded which). The source of these receptors is a woman younger than 35 who had recovered from COVID-19.

The CDR3 sequence: CASSPGTEAFF. The CDR3 nucleotides are TGTGCCAGCAGTCCAGGGACTGAAGCTTTCTTT. The rearrangement links TRBV6-5 to TRBJ1-1; D may be TRBD1 (5 bases). Germline values: CDR1 MNHEY, CDR2 SVGAGI. V gave up 5 bases and J gave up 5 bases, with 6 bases separating them. This CDR3 contains 11 residues.

This chain links TRBV27 with TRBJ2-6; a possible D gene is TRBD1 (6 bases). Germline V CDR1 and CDR2: MNHEY, SMNVEV (reference sequence). Trimming took off 6 bases at V and 0 bases at J, with 9 bases between the two ends. This CDR3 spans 15 amino acids. CDR3 nucleotide sequence: TGTGCCAGCAGGACAGGAAGCTCTGGGGCCAACGTCCTGACTTTC. Its protein is CASRTGSSGANVLTF.

This chain links TRBV14 with TRBJ1-2; the match to TRBD1 covers 10 bases. The CDR3 length is 13 residues. The germline CDR1 and CDR2 sequences are SGHDN and FVKESK. V shed 4 bases, J shed 7 bases, and the junction held 3 bases outside the gene matches. DNA of the CDR3: TGTGCCAGCAGCCCCCGGGACAGGGGTGGCTACACCTTC. Amino acid sequence: CASSPRDRGGYTF.

The genes are TRBV28 and TRBJ1-5; weak D call: TRBD1 (5 bases). From germline, CDR1 is MDHEN and CDR2 SYDVKM. The CDR3 spans 15 residues. Trimming left V 3 bases short and J 2 bases short, with 11 bases between. CDR3 in amino acids: CASSLRGRGNQPQHF. In nucleotides, the CDR3 is TGTGCCAGCAGTTTGCGGGGGAGGGGCAATCAGCCCCAGCATTTT.

This clone was counted once. The chain links TRBV30 to TRBJ1-5; D unresolved. The length of the CDR3 is 13 residues. The germline CDR1 and CDR2 sequences are GTSNPN and SVGIG (reference sequence). V lost 3 bases, J lost 3 bases, and 9 bases lay in between. This CDR3 reads CAWSRIFNQPQHF. In DNA form, the CDR3 reads TGTGCCTGGAGCAGGATTTTCAATCAGCCCCAGCATTTT.

The V gene is TRBV27, the J gene TRBJ1-2; D is unresolved. This CDR3 region has 14 residues. Germline CDR1 MNHEY, CDR2 SMNVEV (reference sequence). The V end was cut by 3 bases, the J end by 0 bases, with 8 bases between. The chain's CDR3 is CASSLGVPNYGYTF. The CDR3 DNA is TGTGCCAGCAGTTTGGGAGTCCCTAACTATGGCTACACCTTC.

CDR3 coding DNA: TGTGCCAGCTCAGCCGGACAGGCCGGGGAGCTGTTTTTT. This encodes CASSAGQAGELFF. This rearrangement joins TRBV18 to TRBJ2-2, with 7 bases matching TRBD1. The CDR3 is 13 amino acids. J gave up 6 bases and V 5 bases, and 3 bases lay outside the gene matches. Germline loops: CDR1 KGHSH, CDR2 LQKENI.

This chain joins TRBV2 and TRBJ2-4; D gene unclear. Germline V gene sequence: CDR1 SNHLY, CDR2 FYNNEI. This CDR3 spans 16 amino acids. Between the trimmed V and J ends, which lost 2 bases and 0 bases, there was a span of 11 bases. The CDR3 is CASSEPRQKAKNIQYF. For the CDR3, the DNA is TGTGCCAGCAGTGAACCCCGCCAGAAAGCCAAAAACATTCAGTACTTC.

Comments on this clone: Other DNA sequences of this sample code for an identical CDR3. V is TRBV12-3 or TRBV12-4 and J is TRBJ1-1; maybe TRBD1 (6 bases). CDR3 length: 13 amino acids. Trimming shortened V by 4 bases and J by 1 base, and 7 bases separated the two germline ends. CDR3 sequence (DNA): TGTGCCAGCAGTTCCAGGGGGAACACTGAAGCTTTCTTT. This gives the protein CASSSRGNTEAFF.

The chain uses TRBV5-1 and TRBJ1-4, with 8 bases identical to TRBD1. This CDR3 has 14 residues. Germline CDR1 and CDR2: SGHRS and YFSETQ. Losses at the gene ends were 3 bases for V and 10 bases for J; bases not matched to a gene: 8. CDR3 sequence reads: CASSSDRDAGKLFF. DNA for the CDR3: TGCGCCAGCAGCTCGGACAGGGACGCGGGAAAACTGTTTTTT.

The rearrangement joins TRBV4-2 to TRBJ1-5; no firm D call. Germline V lookup: CDR1 LGHNA, CDR2 YNFKEQ. V dropped 1 base and J dropped 7 bases, with 14 bases sitting between them. The CDR3 is 15 amino acids. The CDR3 protein is CASSQAGGSGQPQHF. CDR3 nucleotides: TGTGCCAGCAGCCAAGCGGGAGGGTCCGGCCAGCCCCAGCATTTT.

A word on this clone: Sequence at one end of the junction differs from germline and may be a read error. The chain recombines TRBV7-7 with TRBJ2-3; the match to TRBD2 covers 9 bases. This CDR3 has 18 amino acids. Germline V CDR1 and CDR2: SSHAT, FNYEAQ (reference sequence). Here the CDR3 DNA reads TGTGCTAGCAGCTTACATCCTAGCGGGGCATTAGTCACAGATACGCAGTATTTT. Residues: CASSLHPSGALVTDTQYF.

V is TRBV12-3 or TRBV12-4 and J is TRBJ2-7, with TRBD1 as a possible D gene (6 bases). The CDR3 is 12 amino acids. Trimming stripped 5 bases from V and 3 bases from J, with 8 bases between. The CDR3 nucleotides read TGTGCCAGCAGTGAACAGGGCTACGAGCAGTACTTC. The encoded protein is CASSEQGYEQYF.

This clone was observed a handful of times. The rearrangement joins TRBV27 to TRBJ2-2; 14 bases align to TRBD2. The CDR3 spans 20 residues. Per germline, CDR1 MNHEY and CDR2 SMNVEV (reference sequence). Losses at the gene ends were 4 bases for V and 7 bases for J; bases not matched to a gene: 17. The DNA of the CDR3 is TGTGCCAGCAGTTCCCGTTTGCGACTAGCGGGGGGGCCGATGGGCGGGGAGCTGTTTTTT. It is translated as CASSSRLRLAGGPMGGELFF.

V and J are TRBV2 and TRBJ2-2, with D tentatively TRBD1 (6 bases). V lost 3 bases to trimming and J lost 2 bases, with 13 bases between them. This CDR3 is built from 16 residues. CDR1 SNHLY and CDR2 FYNNEI come from the germline V gene. CDR3 nucleotides: TGTGCCAGCAGTGACATTGGACAGAAAAACACCGGGGAGCTGTTTTTT. Protein sequence: CASSDIGQKNTGELFF.

The chain is built from TRBV19 and TRBJ1-4; D perhaps matches TRBD1 (6 bases). Between the trimmed V and J ends, which lost 9 bases and 4 bases, there was a span of 18 bases. The CDR3 spans 15 residues. Germline loops: CDR1 LNHDA, CDR2 SQIVND (reference sequence). The CDR3 DNA is TGTGCCAGCCAAAGGGGGGGGAATCTTAATGAAAAACTGTTTTTT. Translated: CASQRGGNLNEKLFF.

The chain has TRBV6-5 and TRBJ2-7; 7 bases agree with TRBD1. Trimming removed 6 bases from V and 4 bases from J; junction bases left unmatched: 6. The germline gives CDR1 MNHEY, CDR2 SVGAGI. This CDR3 spans 13 amino acids. CDR3 DNA sequence: TGTGCCAGCAGGCTGGACAGGTATTACGAGCAGTACTTC. This encodes CASRLDRYYEQYF.

This clone was counted once. The chain is built from TRBV30 and TRBJ1-5; TRBD1 aligns across 7 bases. V trimming: 1 base; J trimming: 2 bases; junction bases outside the gene matches: 2. Germline lookup yields CDR1 GTSNPN and CDR2 SVGIG (reference sequence). The CDR3 extends over 14 amino acids. DNA for the CDR3: TGTGCCTGGAGTGAAGGGACAGGCAATCAGCCCCAGCATTTT. It translates to CAWSEGTGNQPQHF.

This clone was seen a few times. This chain links TRBV7-9 with TRBJ1-5, with a tentative D call TRBD1 (5 bases). Trimming cost V 0 bases and J 2 bases, with 14 bases left between them. The CDR3 totals 17 residues. CDR1 is SEHNR, CDR2 FQNEAQ, per germline (reference sequence). The CDR3: CASSLAPGGGGNQPQHF. In DNA, the CDR3 is TGTGCCAGCAGCTTAGCCCCGGGCGGGGGAGGCAATCAGCCCCAGCATTTT.

As to this clone: Relative to the germline gene, one junction end is altered; a read error may explain this. This chain joins TRBV7-7 and TRBJ1-1; maybe TRBD1 (6 bases). The germline CDR1 and CDR2 sequences are SSHAT and FNYEAQ (reference sequence). The CDR3 spans 20 residues. The CDR3 sequence is CASSSGAWRQGFQPNTEAFF. CDR3 sequence (DNA): TGTGCTAGCAGCTCAGGGGCCTGGCGGCAGGGATTTCAGCCGAACACTGAAGCTTTCTTT.

The chain has TRBV3-1 (or the pseudogene TRBV3-2) and TRBJ1-2, with D possibly matching TRBD1 (6 bases). V shed 5 bases and J shed 2 bases, with 12 bases lying between them. This CDR3 spans 14 amino acids. The germline CDR1 and CDR2 sequences are LGHDT and YNNKEL (reference sequence). In DNA form, the CDR3 reads TGTGCCAGCAGCTCCCGACAGGCAAACTATGGCTACACCTTC. Its translation is CASSSRQANYGYTF.

This sequence joins TRBV5-1 and TRBJ1-2; TRBD1 matches at 11 bases. The germline gives CDR1 SGHRS, CDR2 YFSETQ. This CDR3 has 15 amino acids. The trim removed 4 bases at V and 7 bases at J, leaving 9 bases unmatched. The CDR3, as DNA: TGCGCCAGCAGCCCCTTAGGACAGGGGGCCATTGGCTACACCTTC. This encodes CASSPLGQGAIGYTF.

The genes are TRBV5-1 and TRBJ1-2; no clear D. The germline V and J ends were trimmed by 0 bases and 4 bases, with 22 bases remaining between them. Germline V gene lookup returns CDR1 SGHRS and CDR2 YFSETQ. This CDR3 has 18 amino acids. CDR3 in amino acids: CASSLAEIASAEGYGYTF. Written as DNA, the CDR3 is TGCGCCAGCAGCTTGGCCGAAATAGCTTCGGCGGAAGGCTATGGCTACACCTTC.

This clone was counted only a few times. The rearrangement links TRBV12-3 or TRBV12-4 to TRBJ1-2; D gene unclear. The CDR3 is 13 amino acids. V was cut by 6 bases and J by 3 bases, with 11 bases left in between. This chain's CDR3 is CASRGATHYGYTF. DNA of the CDR3: TGTGCCAGCAGGGGCGCGACCCACTATGGCTACACCTTC.

The rearrangement links TRBV6-5 to TRBJ1-5, with 8 bases lining up with TRBD1. Trimming took 7 bases from V and 1 from J; bases not matched to a gene: 6. CDR1 is MNHEY and CDR2 is SVGAGI in the germline V gene. The CDR3 has 15 amino acids. The CDR3 loop reads CASKDRGESNQPQHF. CDR3 DNA: TGTGCCAGCAAAGACAGGGGTGAGAGCAATCAGCCCCAGCATTTT.

This chain connects TRBV24-1 to TRBJ2-1; 11 bases align to TRBD2. The CDR3 is 17 residues long. The J segment lost 4 bases and the V segment lost 5 bases, leaving 9 bases of the junction unmatched. Germline values: CDR1 KGHDR, CDR2 SFDVKD. In DNA form, the CDR3 reads TGTGCCACCAGTGCCCGAATAGCGGGGGGGGGTTACAATGAGCAGTTCTTC. It codes for CATSARIAGGGYNEQFF.